The 27 T cell receptor beta chains in this list originate from one sample, sequenced in a study of T cells in Graves' hyperthyroidism and ophthalmopathy. From RNA transcripts, TCR beta CDR3 regions were amplified. The TCR CDR3 first-round RT-PCR relied on the HTBI primer set. TCRdb analysed the multiplex PCR reads with MiXCR anew, one entry per CDR3 protein. Here the sample spans about 300,000 distinct CDR3 sequences, approximately 13% being singletons. The sequencing input was blood. Receptor source: a woman between 40 and 50 years old with Graves' hyperthyroidism.

This chain links TRBV20-1 with TRBJ2-7; a possible D gene is TRBD2 (5 bases). Germline V gives CDR1 DFQATT, CDR2 SNEGSKA (reference sequence). Trimming removed 0 bases from V and 0 bases from J, with 12 bases in between. The CDR3 spans 15 residues. The CDR3 here is CSARDQDLLSYEQYF. The CDR3 region has the DNA TGCAGTGCTAGAGATCAGGACTTACTCTCCTACGAGCAGTACTTC.

This clonotype has a single count. The chain carries TRBV12-3 or TRBV12-4 and TRBJ2-3; 7 bases align to TRBD1. The junction had 17 bases not matched to a gene; V was cut back by 8 bases and J by 9 bases. This CDR3 region has 15 residues. The CDR3 reads CASFRGQNVGTTQYF. DNA for the CDR3: TGTGCCAGCTTTCGGGGACAGAATGTCGGCACCACGCAGTATTTT.

This chain connects TRBV7-2 to TRBJ2-6; 7 positions agree with TRBD1. Trimming took 3 bases from V and 0 from J; bases not matched to a gene: 2. The CDR3 runs to 16 residues. CDR1 and CDR2 (germline): SGHTA, FQGNSA. The CDR3 loop is CASSLDRPSGANVLTF. The CDR3 DNA follows: TGTGCCAGCAGCTTGGACAGGCCCTCTGGGGCCAACGTCCTGACTTTC. Based on the CDR3 plus reference TRBV7-2 and TRBJ2-6, the full variable domain is GAGVSQSPSNKVTEKGKDVELRCDPISGHTALYWYRQSLGQGLEFLIYFQGNSAPDKSGLPSDRFSAERTGGSVSTLTIQRTQQEDSAVYLCASSLDRPSGANVLTFGAGSRLTVL.

This clonotype came up many times. The chain uses TRBV10-3 and TRBJ2-7; a possible D gene is TRBD2 (5 bases). Germline loops: CDR1 ENHRY, CDR2 SYGVKD. CDR3 size: 13 residues. Trimming took 10 bases from V and 2 from J, leaving 15 bases between them. The DNA for the CDR3 is TGTGCCAGAGAGGGAAGTCGGCCCTACGAGCAGTACTTC. Translation: CAREGSRPYEQYF.

The table lists this clonotype with many counts. This chain links TRBV20-1 with TRBJ2-4; no clear D. Trimming removed 5 bases from V and 7 bases from J, with 6 bases in between. The germline V gene encodes CDR1 DFQATT and CDR2 SNEGSKA (reference sequence). This CDR3 region has 10 residues. The CDR3 sequence is CSAYGNIQYF. The CDR3 DNA follows: TGCAGTGCTTATGGCAACATTCAGTACTTC.

The CDR3: CASSPGVSNEKLFF. In DNA form, the CDR3 reads TGTGCCAGCTCCCCGGGAGTTTCTAATGAAAAACTGTTTTTT. The chain recombines TRBV18 with TRBJ1-4; D call uncertain. V lost 6 bases, J lost 3 bases, and 11 bases lay in between. The germline V gene encodes CDR1 KGHSH and CDR2 LQKENI. This CDR3 spans 14 amino acids.

The J gene is TRBJ2-7, the V gene TRBV5-5, with D perhaps matching TRBD1 or TRBD2 (7 bases each). Germline CDR1 is SGHKS and CDR2 is YYEKEE (reference sequence). The V and J ends lost 4 bases and 6 bases respectively, with 17 bases between them. The CDR3 is made up of 14 amino acids. The CDR3 DNA reads as TGTGCCAGCAGCCCTCCTGACAGGGAGGGCGAGCAGTACTTC. Its protein product is CASSPPDREGEQYF.

In its sample, this clonotype was seen many times. The V gene is TRBV20-1, the J gene TRBJ2-1; D may be TRBD1 (7 bases). This CDR3 has 13 residues. Trimming removed 6 bases from V and 7 bases from J, with 16 bases in between. Germline V lookup: CDR1 DFQATT, CDR2 SNEGSKA (reference sequence). The CDR3 loop is CSAQGEVGNEQFF. The DNA of the CDR3 is TGCAGTGCCCAGGGGGAGGTGGGAAATGAGCAGTTCTTC.

In its sample, this clonotype was seen a few times. This chain uses TRBV20-1 with TRBJ1-3, with D possibly being TRBD1 (6 bases). V was pared by 3 bases and J by 8 bases, with 14 bases between. From germline, CDR1 is DFQATT and CDR2 SNEGSKA (reference sequence). This CDR3 comprises 13 residues. CDR3 residues: CSASPGEGDTIYF. Here the CDR3 DNA reads TGCAGTGCTAGCCCAGGGGAGGGCGACACCATATATTTT.

This clonotype was observed at least ten times. The V call is TRBV11-2, the J call TRBJ1-2, with 7 nucleotides matching TRBD1. The CDR3 totals 15 residues. Germline V CDR1 and CDR2: SGHAT, FQNNGV. V was clipped by 5 bases and J by 3 bases; unmatched bases: 9. CDR3 sequence (DNA): TGTGCCAGCAGCCCCCGGGCAGGGGGAGACTATGGCTACACCTTC. It specifies CASSPRAGGDYGYTF.

In this sample, this clonotype turned up many times. This chain connects TRBV27 to TRBJ2-7; no reliable D call. In germline, CDR1 is MNHEY, CDR2 SMNVEV (reference sequence). CDR3 length: 15 residues. V dropped 3 bases and J dropped 7 bases, with 19 bases sitting between them. The CDR3 reads CASSFSPPVVGEQYF. The CDR3 DNA is TGTGCCAGCAGTTTTTCACCCCCCGTTGTGGGTGAGCAGTACTTC.

This clonotype was seen many times. The CDR3 nucleotides read TGTGCCAGCAGCTCGACAGAAAACACCATATATTTT. This encodes CASSSTENTIYF. The V and J genes are TRBV3-1 and TRBJ1-3; possible D gene TRBD1, 5 bases. The germline gives CDR1 LGHDT, CDR2 YNNKEL (reference sequence). The V and J ends lost 5 bases and 6 bases respectively, with 8 bases between them. The CDR3 totals 12 residues.

This clonotype was recorded many times. The chain employs TRBV12-3 or TRBV12-4 and TRBJ1-2; TRBD1 might be the D (5 bases). CDR3 length: 13 amino acids. Trimming left V 6 bases short and J 3 bases short, with 11 bases between. The CDR3 spells CASRSDKDYGYTF. For the CDR3, the DNA is TGTGCCAGCAGATCGGACAAAGACTATGGCTACACCTTC.

Many counts were recorded for this clonotype. At one of its ends the junction is not consistent with the germline gene, which may arise from a read error. The chain is built from TRBV5-1 and TRBJ1-2; no definite D call. CDR3 size: 14 residues. CDR1 is SGHRS, CDR2 YFSETQ, per germline. CDR3 in DNA: TGTGCCAGCAGTCTGGGAACGGCTAACTATGGCTACACCTTC. The encoded protein is CASSLGTANYGYTF.

This clonotype was seen many times. The chain combines TRBV28 with TRBJ2-5; D possibly corresponds to TRBD2 (6 bases). The V gene's germline CDR1 is MDHEN and CDR2 SYDVKM. Trimming left V 3 bases short and J 2 bases short, with 16 bases between. The CDR3 extends over 16 amino acids. The CDR3: CASSLVQEGGQETQYF. The CDR3 DNA reads as TGTGCCAGCAGTTTGGTACAGGAGGGCGGACAAGAGACCCAGTACTTC.

This clonotype has more than one count but fewer than ten. The rearrangement links TRBV6-1 to TRBJ2-4; tentative D call: TRBD1 (6 bases). CDR3 length: 18 residues. The V gene lost 6 bases and the J gene lost 5 bases, with 26 bases spanning the gap. Germline V gene lookup returns CDR1 MNHNS and CDR2 SASEGT. CDR3 in amino acids: CASSALTGLFSPENIQYF. The DNA for the CDR3 is TGTGCCAGCAGCGCCCTTACAGGGCTGTTTTCCCCGGAAAACATTCAGTACTTC.

This clonotype was seen ten or more times. V usage is TRBV5-1 and J usage is TRBJ2-7, with 11 bases aligning to TRBD2. The CDR3 is 14 residues long. With V trimmed by 7 bases and J by 2 bases, 5 bases remained unmatched. CDR1 is SGHRS and CDR2 is YFSETQ in the germline V gene. CDR3 DNA sequence: TGCGCCAGCGCGATAGCGGGAGGGCCCTACGAGCAGTACTTC. It yields the protein CASAIAGGPYEQYF.

This clonotype was counted ten times or more. J is TRBJ1-1 and V is TRBV30; no clear D gene. Trimming removed 2 bases from V and 11 bases from J, with 15 bases in between. The CDR3 loop spans 12 amino acids. CDR1 and CDR2 (germline): GTSNPN, SVGIG (reference sequence). CDR3 protein: CAWSRSEGDAFF. Here the CDR3 DNA reads TGTGCCTGGAGTCGCAGCGAGGGAGACGCTTTCTTT.

This clonotype was recorded many times. The rearrangement links TRBV20-1 to TRBJ2-1; 7 bases map to TRBD2. The germline V gene has CDR1 DFQATT and CDR2 SNEGSKA (reference sequence). The CDR3 has 13 residues. Trimming at V came to 3 bases and at J to 9 bases, leaving 8 bases not matched to a gene. The CDR3, as DNA: TGCAGTGCTAGGGGAGGAGGGGAGGGTGAGCAGTTCTTC. Translated: CSARGGGEGEQFF.

In its sample, this clonotype was seen many times. The J gene is TRBJ2-7, the V gene TRBV27, with TRBD1 matching over 7 bases. Per germline, CDR1 MNHEY and CDR2 SMNVEV (reference sequence). CDR3 length: 14 amino acids. V lost 4 bases to trimming and J lost 2 bases; unmatched junction nucleotides: 5. CDR3 region: CASSSGQSAYEQYF. The CDR3 DNA follows: TGTGCCAGCAGTTCGGGACAGTCAGCCTACGAGCAGTACTTC.

This clonotype was counted many times. In nucleotides, the CDR3 is TGTGCCACCTTCGAAGATACGCAGTATTTT. This codes for CATFEDTQYF. This chain links TRBV2 with TRBJ2-3; D unresolved. This CDR3 has 10 amino acids. Germline CDR1 SNHLY, CDR2 FYNNEI. Deletions cut 10 bases from V and 5 bases from J, with 7 bases between. The full variable domain, its missing parts supplied by reference TRBV2 and TRBJ2-3, is EPEVTQTPSHQVTQMGQEVILRCVPISNHLYFYWYRQILGQKVEFLVSFYNNEISEKSEIFDDQFSVERPDGSNFTLKIRSTKLEDSAMYFCATFEDTQYFGPGTRLTVL.

This clonotype was detected many times. This chain uses TRBV20-1 with TRBJ2-7, with 13 bases aligning to TRBD2. With 6 bases clipped from V and 2 bases from J, the junction kept 7 bases outside the gene matches. This CDR3 has 15 residues. CDR1 and CDR2 (germline): DFQATT, SNEGSKA (reference sequence). The CDR3 DNA reads TGCAGTGCCGGAACTAGCGGGAGGGTGCCCTACGAGCAGTACTTC. Protein product: CSAGTSGRVPYEQYF.

This chain uses TRBV7-8 with TRBJ2-5, with a weak D call TRBD2 (6 bases). The germline gives CDR1 SGHVS, CDR2 FQNEAQ. The CDR3 sequence is 17 residues long. Trimming stripped 1 base from V and 5 bases from J, with 20 bases between. The CDR3 protein is CASSLVQDTRGSETQYF. CDR3 bases: TGTGCCAGCAGCTTAGTTCAGGACACGCGGGGATCTGAGACCCAGTACTTC.

The table lists this clonotype with many counts. V and J are TRBV28 and TRBJ2-7, with TRBD2 matching over 9 bases. This CDR3 is built from 14 residues. In germline, CDR1 is MDHEN, CDR2 SYDVKM. The V gene end was trimmed by 6 bases and the J gene end by 4 bases; junction bases not matched to a gene: 7. This CDR3 reads CASSLSGSYYEQYF. DNA of the CDR3: TGTGCCAGCAGCCTTAGCGGGAGTTATTACGAGCAGTACTTC. Full variable domain (outside the CDR3, taken from reference TRBV28 and TRBJ2-7): DVKVTQSSRYLVKRTGEKVFLECVQDMDHENMFWYRQDPGLGLRLIYFSYDVKMKEKGDIPEGYSVSREKKERFSLILESASTNQTSMYLCASSLSGSYYEQYFGPGTRLTVT.

The sample holds many counts of this clonotype. This rearrangement joins TRBV3-1 to TRBJ1-5; 7 bases agree with TRBD1. Germline V lookup: CDR1 LGHDT, CDR2 YNNKEL (reference sequence). The CDR3 is 15 residues long. The J segment lost 6 bases and the V segment lost 3 bases, leaving 8 bases of the junction unmatched. CDR3 loop: CASSQGDRVGQPQHF. DNA of the CDR3: TGTGCCAGCAGCCAGGGAGACAGGGTCGGTCAGCCCCAGCATTTT.

There are many counts of this clonotype. The rearrangement links TRBV29-1 to TRBJ1-4; TRBD1 aligns across 10 bases. The V gene end was trimmed by 6 bases and the J gene end by 7 bases; junction bases not matched to a gene: 8. Germline values: CDR1 SQVTM, CDR2 ANQGSEA. This CDR3 has 14 amino acids. The CDR3 nucleotides read TGCAGCGTATCCGACAGGGGGCGCAGTGAAAAACTGTTTTTT. It specifies CSVSDRGRSEKLFF.

This clonotype was picked up many times. V gene TRBV5-6 combines with J gene TRBJ1-2; the D gene is possibly TRBD1 (5 bases). Trimming took off 2 bases at V and 6 bases at J, with 17 bases between the two ends. The CDR3 is made up of 15 amino acids. Germline V lookup: CDR1 SGHDT, CDR2 YYEEEE. The CDR3 sequence: CASSFDSKNWHGYTF. CDR3 nucleotide sequence: TGTGCCAGCAGCTTTGACAGCAAAAACTGGCATGGCTACACCTTC.